This entry concerns a single TCR beta chain. Its cognate antigen has yet to be identified. No clone much larger than this one lies a single base away; base qualities are absent. This record belongs to a study of blood T cell repertoires in COVID-19 (dated by TCRdb to about 2020). In the study overall: Collaborator samples came from the United States, Italy and Spain and covered acute and convalescent phases of COVID-19. The prospective study material was composed of cDNA or gDNA derived from T cells, B-cell-depleted T cells, or PBMCs. Subjects who had been exposed to COVID-19, were actively infected with it, or had recovered from it provided the deeply sampled blood TCRbeta repertoires that made up the dataset. The repertoires were released in a freely available public database intended as a resource for research on the immune response to SARS-CoV-2. Samples were obtained from the ongoing ImmuneRACE study (first 160 participants) and from 1,000 to 1,500 subjects provided by 6 global collaborators. The sample metadata nearly always contained a de-identified subject ID, COVID-19 status, age in years and sex. HLA class I and class II types, where available, came from metadata supplied by the sample provider rather than from assay-based typing.

Study-wide findings and limitations: How much clinical and demographic metadata was included differed by source and by participant, and the metadata was provided uncurated.

Reading from cysteine to phenylalanine, the CDR3 counts 18 amino acids. The only DNA kept is the CDR3, 54 bases in frame from the first base. CDR1 and CDR2, per the germline V gene, are KGHSH and LQKENI. The germline V and J ends show losses of 3 bases and 3 bases respectively, and no gene match explains 6 bases of the junction. TCRbeta CDR3 regions were amplified from genomic DNA using the immunoSEQ Assay, a bias-controlled multiplex PCR. The paper's processing steps were these. The number of nucleated cells in each sample was estimated from the amplification of reference gene primers within the assay. Sequence reads were collapsed and filtered to measure the absolute abundance of every unique TCRbeta CDR3 rearrangement. For each sample, productive Simpson clonality was calculated as the square root of Simpson's diversity index across productive rearrangements. This immuneACCESS table, as held by TCRdb, lists in-frame sequences with V and J called but not all clones. Of the missing ones, under half trace to an unresolved V gene in checked studies; the others have no known cause. Clonal size and the V and J genes are those of that table, whereas D and trimming came from the DNA. The sample table shows around 200,000 clones, and approximately 85% are seen once. Roughly 3.5% of the sample is in the top ten clones.

The collaborating institutions used their own protocols to collect whole blood in K2EDTA tubes. For TCRbeta analysis, collaborators shipped samples in one of three forms: frozen whole blood, isolated PBMCs, or DNA extracted from either of those sample types. This clonotype was sampled from a man in his sixties with acute or convalescent COVID-19. Material for sequencing was peripheral blood. Recombination joined TRBV18 with TRBJ2-3; 16 of the junction bases match TRBD2. In nucleotide form, the sequence is TGTGCCAGCTCACCGGGGACTAGCGGGAGGGCAGGAACAGATACGCAGTATTTT. Protein translation: CASSPGTSGRAGTDTQYF.